This TCR beta chain was sequenced in a study of cytomegalovirus exposure and HLA in healthy donors. In regard to this clone: The target antigen is unknown.

Donors likely had unrecorded immune exposures despite being nominally healthy when sampled. Overall study findings and caveats: Further analysis, carried out later, found HLA-associated TCR beta chains more clonally expanded than equally common other chains. A later analysis reportedly found fewer N-insertions in an Asian-associated ancestry cluster than the roughly 730-donor mean. Productive rates of about 90% or about 30% were seen for most TCR beta V segments in an earlier analysis.

V lost 7 bases and J lost 1; bases outside the gene matches: 17. The CDR3 is 18 amino acids. Germline V CDR1 and CDR2: SGHRS, YFSETQ. Amplification used 60 Vbeta primers and 13 Jbeta primers. Produced via immunoSEQ multiplex PCR; TCRdb's table is partial and in-frame only. The data contain 49,000 or so clones, approximately 85% of them singletons. Specimen: PBMCs. The chain joins TRBV5-1 to TRBJ2-5; 9 bases agree with TRBD2. The clonotype comes from a boy between 10 and 17 years old in good health and CMV-seropositive. The CDR3 DNA reads TGCGCCAGCCGAAATGGTCTAGCGGGGCTTAGTCCCCAAGAGACCCAGTACTTC. It specifies CASRNGLAGLSPQETQYF.